One sample yielded the 8 T cell receptor beta chains listed below, sequenced in a study of shared clonotypes between healthy human individuals. Sequenced by immunoSEQ multiplex PCR; TCRdb stores in-frame clones only, minus some. The table includes approximately 2.5 million clones, approximately 94% detected once. The material sequenced was naive CD4+ T cells sorted from blood. Subset reported: CD45RA+ positively selected. The receptors derive from a man younger than 35 in good health.

The chain uses TRBV15 and TRBJ1-5, with TRBD1 matching 8 bases. The V gene's germline CDR1 is LNHNV and CDR2 YYDKDF (reference sequence). V trimming: 0 bases; J trimming: 4 bases; junction bases outside the gene matches: 5. The CDR3 spans 16 residues. CDR3 coding DNA: TGTGCCACCAGCAGAGAGCTAGGACAGGGTAATCAGCCCCAGCATTTT. Translated, it gives CATSRELGQGNQPQHF.

This clone was recorded a few times. The gene calls are TRBV19 and TRBJ1-2; 8 bases align to TRBD1. The CDR3 spans 13 residues. Germline-derived CDR1 and CDR2 are LNHDA and SQIVND (reference sequence). V gave up 6 bases and J gave up 4 bases; unmatched junction bases: 4. CDR3 in amino acids: CASRRQGFYGYTF. CDR3 sequence (DNA): TGTGCCAGTAGACGACAGGGGTTCTATGGCTACACCTTC.

The chain employs TRBV2 and TRBJ2-1; D remains unclear. The germline V and J ends were trimmed by 3 bases and 1 base, with 4 bases remaining between them. Germline V gives CDR1 SNHLY, CDR2 FYNNEI. The CDR3 totals 13 residues. The CDR3 region is CASSDISYNEQFF. CDR3 DNA: TGTGCCAGCAGTGACATTTCCTACAATGAGCAGTTCTTC.

V usage is TRBV15 and J usage is TRBJ2-2; 9 positions match TRBD2. This CDR3 is built from 18 residues. Germline CDR1 reads LNHNV; CDR2 reads YYDKDF (reference sequence). J gave up 7 bases and V 5 bases, and 17 bases lay outside the gene matches. The CDR3, as DNA: TGTGCCACCAGCGGACCCCGGGGTAGCGGGAGTCTCGGCGGGGAGCTGTTTTTT. This gives the protein CATSGPRGSGSLGGELFF.

The rearrangement joins TRBV25-1 to TRBJ2-5, with 8 bases lining up with TRBD1. The CDR3 contains 12 residues. CDR1 and CDR2 from the germline V gene are MGHDK and SYGVNS. Trimming at V came to 6 bases and at J to 5 bases, leaving 2 bases not matched to a gene. CDR3 sequence reads: CASRDRAETQYF. CDR3 sequence (DNA): TGTGCCAGCAGGGACAGGGCGGAGACCCAGTACTTC. The variable domain in full, with the rest retrieved from reference TRBV25-1 and TRBJ2-5, is EADIYQTPRYLVIGTGKKITLECSQTMGHDKMYWYQQDPGMELHLIHYSYGVNSTEKGDLSSESTVSRIRTEHFPLTLESARPSHTSQYLCASRDRAETQYFGPGTRLLVL.

The chain joins TRBV15 to TRBJ2-2, with unresolved D. V lost 5 bases and J lost 5, with 6 bases in between. Per the germline V gene, CDR1 is LNHNV and CDR2 is YYDKDF (reference sequence). The CDR3 loop spans 12 amino acids. CDR3 coding DNA: TGTGCCACCAGCGGGGATACCGGGGAGCTGTTTTTT. It specifies CATSGDTGELFF.

The CDR3 bases are TGTGCCAGGGACAGGGTCTCTGGGGCCAACGTCCTGACTTTC. This translates into CARDRVSGANVLTF. The chain carries TRBV2 and TRBJ2-6, with TRBD1 matching over 8 bases. This CDR3 is 14 amino acids long. The trim removed 9 bases at V and 0 bases at J, leaving 1 base unmatched. The V gene's germline CDR1 is SNHLY and CDR2 FYNNEI.

The rearrangement uses TRBV5-1 and TRBJ2-5; 9 nucleotides match TRBD2. The CDR3 sequence is 16 residues long. Per the germline V gene, CDR1 is SGHRS and CDR2 is YFSETQ. The J segment lost 5 bases and the V segment lost 4 bases, leaving 12 bases of the junction unmatched. In DNA, the CDR3 is TGCGCCAGCAGCCAGGAACCAGCGGGGGGCGGGGAGACCCAGTACTTC. Its translation: CASSQEPAGGGETQYF.